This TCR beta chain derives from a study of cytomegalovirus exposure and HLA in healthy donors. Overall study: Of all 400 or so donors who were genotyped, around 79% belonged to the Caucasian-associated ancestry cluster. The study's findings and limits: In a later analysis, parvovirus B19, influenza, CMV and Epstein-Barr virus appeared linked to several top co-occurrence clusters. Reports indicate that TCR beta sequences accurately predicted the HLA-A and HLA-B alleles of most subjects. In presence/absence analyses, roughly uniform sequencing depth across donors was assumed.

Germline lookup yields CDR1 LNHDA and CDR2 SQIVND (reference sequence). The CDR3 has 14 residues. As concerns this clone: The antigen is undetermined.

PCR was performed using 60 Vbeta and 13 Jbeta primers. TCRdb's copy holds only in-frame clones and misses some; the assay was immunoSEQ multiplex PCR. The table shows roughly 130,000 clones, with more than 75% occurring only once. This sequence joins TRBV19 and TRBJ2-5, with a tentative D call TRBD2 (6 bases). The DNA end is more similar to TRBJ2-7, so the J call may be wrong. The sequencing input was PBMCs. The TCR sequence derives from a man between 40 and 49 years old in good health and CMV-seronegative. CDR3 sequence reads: CASRQTGLSYEQYF. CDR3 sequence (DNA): TGTGCCAGTAGGCAGACGGGACTGTCCTACGAGCAGTACTTC.